One sample yielded the 24 T cell receptor beta chains listed below, sequenced in a study of blood T cell repertoires in COVID-19. Only in-frame clones appear in the TCRdb table, and some are missing; sequencing was by immunoSEQ multiplex PCR. This table has about 280,000 clones, 70% to 90% appearing once. Sequencing used PBMCs or T cells enriched from blood (not recorded which). The receptors were sampled from a woman aged 40 to 50 who had recovered from COVID-19.

For the CDR3, the DNA is TGCGCCAGCAGCCAAGATATACCAGGGGGAGAGACCCAGTACTTC. Protein: CASSQDIPGGETQYF. The chain recombines TRBV4-3 with TRBJ2-5, with 7 positions matching TRBD1. Germline trimming cut 0 bases from V and 4 bases from J; bases unmatched to any gene: 5. The CDR3 loop spans 15 amino acids. CDR1 and CDR2 (germline): LGHNA, YSLEER.

Only a few counts were recorded for this clone. The chain carries TRBV30 and TRBJ1-3; D is undetermined. Germline-derived CDR1 and CDR2 are GTSNPN and SVGIG (reference sequence). V was cut by 0 bases and J by 4 bases, with 4 bases left in between. The CDR3 covers 12 residues. CDR3 coding DNA: TGTGCCTGGAGTGTACGGGGAAACACCATATATTTT. It translates to CAWSVRGNTIYF.

V is TRBV2 and J is TRBJ1-6, with 7 bases identical to TRBD1. The germline CDR1 and CDR2 sequences are SNHLY and FYNNEI. CDR3 size: 14 residues. The V gene end was trimmed by 4 bases and the J gene end by 5 bases; junction bases not matched to a gene: 2. The CDR3 loop is CASSAGTDNSPLHF. In nucleotides, the CDR3 is TGTGCCAGCAGTGCCGGGACAGATAATTCACCCCTCCACTTT.

The rearrangement links TRBV5-1 to TRBJ1-4; no clear D gene. The CDR3 runs 15 residues. The germline V gene has CDR1 SGHRS and CDR2 YFSETQ. Between the trimmed V and J ends, which lost 4 bases and 8 bases, there was a span of 18 bases. CDR3 nucleotide sequence: TGCGCCAGCAGCACCGGCGCTGCGCCCGGGGAAAAACTGTTTTTT. The encoded protein is CASSTGAAPGEKLFF.

The J gene is TRBJ2-7, the V gene TRBV24-1; 9 bases agree with TRBD1. Per germline, CDR1 KGHDR and CDR2 SFDVKD. V lost 4 bases to trimming and J lost 5 bases; unmatched junction nucleotides: 8. The CDR3 runs 15 residues. The CDR3: CATSDPGTGNHEQYF. For the CDR3, the DNA is TGTGCCACCAGTGACCCCGGGACAGGGAACCACGAGCAGTACTTC.

J is TRBJ2-7 and V is TRBV27; a weak D match, TRBD2 (6 bases). CDR1 MNHEY and CDR2 SMNVEV come from the germline V gene (reference sequence). The V and J ends lost 8 bases and 3 bases respectively, with 11 bases between them. The CDR3 extends over 12 amino acids. The CDR3 bases are TGTGCCAGCCTGGAGGAGGGCTACGAGCAGTACTTC. This translates into CASLEEGYEQYF.

The genes are TRBV9 and TRBJ2-2; 7 bases line up with TRBD1. CDR3 length: 16 residues. CDR1 is SGDLS, CDR2 YYNGEE, per germline. Trimming at V came to 0 bases and at J to 1 base, leaving 3 bases not matched to a gene. Here the CDR3 DNA reads TGTGCCAGCAGCGTAGTGGGACAGCTGAACACCGGGGAGCTGTTTTTT. It specifies CASSVVGQLNTGELFF.

The chain joins TRBV28 to TRBJ1-2; 9 bases line up with TRBD1. This CDR3 has 15 amino acids. Unmatched junction bases numbered 8, after V lost 6 bases and J lost 3 bases. The germline V gene has CDR1 MDHEN and CDR2 SYDVKM. CDR3 loop: CASRPTGGEDYGYTF. CDR3 in DNA: TGTGCCAGCAGGCCGACAGGGGGTGAGGACTATGGCTACACCTTC.

This clone was observed a single time. J is TRBJ1-1 and V is TRBV2; perhaps TRBD1 as D (6 bases). V dropped 6 bases and J dropped 4 bases, with 12 bases sitting between them. CDR1 is SNHLY and CDR2 is FYNNEI in the germline V gene. The length of the CDR3 is 13 residues. The CDR3: CASRGAGPTEAFF. The CDR3 DNA sequence: TGTGCCAGCAGGGGGGCCGGGCCCACTGAAGCTTTCTTT.

This rearrangement joins TRBV28 to TRBJ2-1; 7 bases are a match to TRBD2. With 4 bases clipped from V and 2 bases from J, the junction kept 14 bases outside the gene matches. The CDR3 is made up of 18 amino acids. CDR1 and CDR2 from the germline V gene are MDHEN and SYDVKM. The CDR3 region is CASSWLGVAGDTYNEQFF. CDR3 nucleotide sequence: TGTGCCAGCAGTTGGTTGGGGGTCGCGGGAGATACCTACAATGAGCAGTTCTTC. Full variable domain (missing parts from reference TRBV28 and TRBJ2-1): DVKVTQSSRYLVKRTGEKVFLECVQDMDHENMFWYRQDPGLGLRLIYFSYDVKMKEKGDIPEGYSVSREKKERFSLILESASTNQTSMYLCASSWLGVAGDTYNEQFFGPGTRLTVL.

The chain has TRBV10-3 and TRBJ1-1, with D possibly matching TRBD1 (6 bases). The CDR3 has 14 amino acids. Trimming left V 7 bases short and J 0 bases short, with 12 bases between. Germline V gene data show CDR1 as ENHRY and CDR2 as SYGVKD. CDR3 residues: CAITRDKLNTEAFF. The CDR3 DNA follows: TGTGCCATCACTCGGGACAAATTGAACACTGAAGCTTTCTTT.

The chain uses TRBV7-9 and TRBJ2-5; 12 nucleotides match TRBD2. Germline V gives CDR1 SEHNR, CDR2 FQNEAQ (reference sequence). The CDR3 is made up of 16 amino acids. V lost 5 bases, J lost 1 base, and 5 bases stayed unmatched. The CDR3 DNA follows: TGTGCCAGCAGCCCGGGACTAGCGGGTCTCCAAGAGACCCAGTACTTC. Protein sequence: CASSPGLAGLQETQYF.

J is TRBJ2-7 and V is TRBV11-3; 7 bases fit TRBD1. The CDR3 is 14 residues long. Germline-derived CDR1 and CDR2 are SGHNT and YENEEA. J lost 4 bases, V lost 5 bases, and 8 bases had no gene match. CDR3 sequence reads: CASSHRTGDYEQYF. CDR3 coding DNA: TGTGCCAGCAGCCACCGAACAGGGGATTACGAGCAGTACTTC.

This clone was seen only once. The rearrangement uses TRBV3-1 (or the pseudogene TRBV3-2) and TRBJ2-5, with a possible D match to TRBD2 (5 bases). The V end was cut by 0 bases, the J end by 5 bases, with 7 bases between. The CDR3 length is 13 residues. In germline, CDR1 is LGHDT, CDR2 YNNKEL (reference sequence). CDR3 sequence reads: CASSQDRTETQYF. The CDR3 nucleotides are TGTGCCAGCAGCCAAGACCGGACTGAGACCCAGTACTTC.

The CDR3 DNA is TGCGCCAGCAGCCAAAGAGCCGGGGTTCAGCCCCAGCATTTT. This encodes CASSQRAGVQPQHF. The chain carries TRBV4-3 and TRBJ1-5, with D hard to call. This CDR3 has 14 amino acids. Per the germline V gene, CDR1 is LGHNA and CDR2 is YSLEER. Trimming shortened V by 2 bases and J by 6 bases, and 11 bases separated the two germline ends.

The rearrangement joins TRBV3-1 (or the pseudogene TRBV3-2) to TRBJ2-1; 12 bases align to TRBD2. V was pared by 0 bases and J by 11 bases, with 8 bases of the junction left unmatched. CDR3 length equals 16 residues. CDR1 is LGHDT and CDR2 is YNNKEL in the germline V gene (reference sequence). The CDR3 DNA reads TGTGCCAGCAGCCAAGATTGGGCTAGCGGGAGGGCCCAGCAGTTCTTC. Translation: CASSQDWASGRAQQFF.

The gene calls are TRBV25-1 and TRBJ1-4, with D tentatively TRBD1 (5 bases). V lost 2 bases and J 2 bases, leaving 15 bases between the germline ends. In germline, CDR1 is MGHDK, CDR2 SYGVNS. This CDR3 spans 17 amino acids. CDR3 in DNA: TGTGCCAGCAGTGAAACGGGGGTAGGGTGGACTAATGAAAAACTGTTTTTT. Translation gives CASSETGVGWTNEKLFF.

The CDR3 here is CAISEVNQPQHF. The CDR3 coding sequence is TGTGCCATCAGTGAGGTAAATCAGCCCCAGCATTTT. V usage is TRBV10-3 and J usage is TRBJ1-5, with D uncertain. Per germline, CDR1 ENHRY and CDR2 SYGVKD. V was trimmed by 2 bases and J by 4 bases, leaving 3 bases between them. The CDR3 is 12 amino acids.

V is TRBV4-3 and J is TRBJ2-1, with D unclear. Germline V gene sequence: CDR1 LGHNA, CDR2 YSLEER. With 0 bases removed from V and 3 bases from J, the gap between germline ends came to 12 bases. CDR3 length equals 16 residues. The CDR3 loop is CASSQESVAGYNEQFF. As DNA, the CDR3 is TGCGCCAGCAGCCAAGAGTCGGTGGCAGGCTACAATGAGCAGTTCTTC.

The chain combines TRBV20-1 with TRBJ2-1; unclear D gene. The CDR3 consists of 11 residues. CDR1 is DFQATT and CDR2 is SNEGSKA in the germline V gene (reference sequence). Trimming cost V 2 bases and J 5 bases, with 4 bases left between them. CDR3 residues: CSARPNNEQFF. The CDR3 nucleotides are TGCAGTGCTAGACCAAACAATGAGCAGTTCTTC.

The CDR3 DNA sequence: TGTGCCAGCATTCGAGGGTTCGAGCAGTACTTC. It translates to CASIRGFEQYF. The rearrangement joins TRBV6-5 to TRBJ2-7; D may be TRBD2 (5 bases). The CDR3 has 11 residues. V lost 7 bases, J lost 6 bases, and 10 bases lay in between. Per germline, CDR1 MNHEY and CDR2 SVGAGI.

The V and J genes are TRBV7-2 and TRBJ2-2, with 7 bases that match TRBD1. V lost 5 bases to trimming and J lost 4 bases; unmatched junction nucleotides: 7. CDR1 is SGHTA and CDR2 is FQGNSA in the germline V gene. There are 15 residues in the CDR3. The CDR3 DNA sequence: TGTGCCAGCAGCGCCCAGGGGGTACGCACCGGGGAGCTGTTTTTT. It specifies CASSAQGVRTGELFF.

The chain carries TRBV24-1 and TRBJ2-7, with 9 bases lining up with TRBD2. From germline, CDR1 is KGHDR and CDR2 SFDVKD. V gave up 6 bases and J gave up 6 bases; unmatched junction bases: 14. The CDR3 loop spans 16 amino acids. This chain's CDR3 is CATSPSKGLAVAEQYF. CDR3 in DNA: TGTGCCACCAGTCCTTCGAAGGGACTAGCTGTGGCCGAGCAGTACTTC.

This chain joins TRBV5-1 and TRBJ1-1, with TRBD1 matching 9 bases. The J segment lost 5 bases and the V segment lost 0 bases, leaving 5 bases of the junction unmatched. CDR3 length: 15 residues. Looked up from germline, CDR1 is SGHRS and CDR2 is YFSETQ. The CDR3 coding sequence is TGCGCCAGCAGCTTGGCCGGGGACAGGGCAACTGAAGCTTTCTTT. This encodes CASSLAGDRATEAFF.